This entry concerns a single T cell receptor (beta chain). Methods used by the authors: Sequence data from immunoSEQ were junction-only and lacked quality scores; consequently, filtering differed. Repertoires were generated with immunoSEQ multiplex PCR, while TCRdb's copy carries only in-frame clones and drops some. The V and J calls and the clone size are those of that table, but D and trimming were determined from the DNA. The sample lists around 1.4 million clones, 98% to 99% seen once, with approximately 0.4% in the top ten. The length of the CDR3 is 16 residues. The germline gives CDR1 MNHEY, CDR2 SMNVEV (reference sequence). The trim removed 1 base at V and 6 bases at J, leaving 6 bases unmatched. Those who donated were healthy HIV-negative adults, with no recent acute infections or vaccinations reported. CD4+ cells underwent separation, giving CD45RA+ naive and CD45RA-negative memory subsets.

The data were obtained in a study of shared clonotypes between healthy human individuals. Sample: naive CD4+ T cells sorted from blood. Documented subset: CD45RA+ positively selected. The TCR was taken from a young man in good health. The genes are TRBV27 and TRBJ2-1, with 10 bases identical to TRBD2. The chain's CDR3 is CASSLFASGSGNEQFF. The CDR3 bases are TGTGCCAGCAGTTTATTTGCTAGCGGGAGTGGCAATGAGCAGTTCTTC.